Shown below are 17 T cell receptor beta chains from a single sample sequenced in a study of blood T cell repertoires in COVID-19. The assay was immunoSEQ multiplex PCR, and TCRdb's table has in-frame clones only and misses some. The sample has about 190,000 clones; approximately 88% are singletons. What was sequenced was peripheral blood. The receptor source for this set is a man in his forties with acute or convalescent COVID-19.

Here the CDR3 reads CASSIRGPSGNTIYF. The CDR3 DNA sequence: TGTGCCAGTAGTATCAGGGGCCCCTCTGGAAACACCATATATTTT. The rearrangement uses TRBV19 and TRBJ1-3; a possible D gene is TRBD1 (6 bases). V was pared by 3 bases and J by 0 bases, with 9 bases between. CDR3 size: 15 residues. Germline CDR1 LNHDA, CDR2 SQIVND (reference sequence).

The chain couples TRBV2 to TRBJ1-1, with a tentative D call TRBD1 (6 bases). Trimming removed 7 bases at V and 3 bases at J, with 12 bases between. The CDR3 has 13 amino acids. Germline CDR1 SNHLY, CDR2 FYNNEI. CDR3 residues: CASTGPGDTEAFF. The CDR3 DNA follows: TGTGCCAGCACGGGCCCAGGGGACACTGAAGCTTTCTTT.

V and J are TRBV30 and TRBJ1-1; D is unresolved. Germline V gene lookup returns CDR1 GTSNPN and CDR2 SVGIG (reference sequence). V dropped 0 bases and J dropped 6 bases, with 14 bases sitting between them. The CDR3 loop spans 14 amino acids. This CDR3 reads CAWSVLQGNAEAFF. The CDR3 coding sequence is TGTGCCTGGAGTGTACTACAAGGTAACGCTGAAGCTTTCTTT.

The chain couples TRBV2 to TRBJ1-6, with D perhaps matching TRBD1 (5 bases). The germline V gene encodes CDR1 SNHLY and CDR2 FYNNEI. V gave up 1 base and J gave up 3 bases, with 7 bases separating them. CDR3 length: 15 residues. CDR3 bases: TGTGCCAGCAGTGAAGGACAGCACTATAATTCACCCCTCCACTTT. It is translated as CASSEGQHYNSPLHF.

The chain carries TRBV15 and TRBJ2-7; TRBD2 might be the D (5 bases). The CDR3 spans 13 residues. The V end lost 0 bases, the J end lost 6 bases, and 9 bases lay between the germline ends. In germline, CDR1 is LNHNV, CDR2 YYDKDF (reference sequence). CDR3 coding DNA: TGTGCCACCAGCAGAGATCCGGGATCCGAGCAGTACTTC. It codes for CATSRDPGSEQYF.

The genes are TRBV4-3 and TRBJ2-7; 7 bases line up with TRBD1. The CDR3 is 15 amino acids. The trim removed 0 bases at V and 6 bases at J, leaving 8 bases unmatched. Germline V gives CDR1 LGHNA, CDR2 YSLEER. The CDR3 loop is CASSQDPGQWGEQYF. The CDR3 DNA is TGCGCCAGCAGCCAAGATCCGGGACAGTGGGGCGAGCAGTACTTC.

The chain carries TRBV28 and TRBJ1-5, with 10 nucleotides matching TRBD1. V lost 10 bases and J lost 1; bases outside the gene matches: 19. The CDR3 extends over 19 amino acids. Per germline, CDR1 MDHEN and CDR2 SYDVKM. The CDR3 nucleotides are TGTGCCAACTCCCCAGGCCGGGGACAGGGGCCAGGGAGCAATCAGCCCCAGCATTTT. Encoded protein: CANSPGRGQGPGSNQPQHF.

This sequence joins TRBV7-9 and TRBJ1-2, with 7 bases lining up with TRBD1. The CDR3 loop spans 13 amino acids. After removal of 3 bases from V and 7 bases from J, the junction contained 5 bases not matched to a gene. Germline CDR1 is SEHNR and CDR2 is FQNEAQ (reference sequence). The CDR3: CASSFEGARGYTF. The DNA for the CDR3 is TGTGCCAGCAGCTTCGAGGGGGCTCGTGGCTACACCTTC.

This clone was detected only once. The chain is built from TRBV15 and TRBJ2-5; D not resolved. Germline CDR1 reads LNHNV; CDR2 reads YYDKDF (reference sequence). This CDR3 contains 14 residues. Trimming cost V 1 base and J 1 base, with 7 bases left between them. This CDR3 reads CATSRVQAQETQYF. In DNA, the CDR3 is TGTGCCACCAGCAGAGTGCAGGCCCAAGAGACCCAGTACTTC.

This clone was detected only once. The gene calls are TRBV27 and TRBJ1-6, with 9 bases matching TRBD1. V was pared by 0 bases and J by 6 bases, with 6 bases of the junction left unmatched. The CDR3 has 17 residues. Germline V CDR1 and CDR2: MNHEY, SMNVEV (reference sequence). The CDR3 DNA reads TGTGCCAGCAGTTTATCCTTACCGGGACAGGGTAATTCACCCCTCCACTTT. Protein product: CASSLSLPGQGNSPLHF.

This clone was seen only once. The chain is built from TRBV3-1 (or the pseudogene TRBV3-2) and TRBJ1-2; the D gene is possibly TRBD1 (6 bases). V dropped 4 bases and J dropped 2 bases, with 17 bases sitting between them. The CDR3 extends over 16 amino acids. Per germline, CDR1 LGHDT and CDR2 YNNKEL (reference sequence). CDR3 in amino acids: CASSLRAGERNYGYTF. The CDR3 region has the DNA TGTGCCAGCAGCCTAAGGGCAGGGGAGAGGAACTATGGCTACACCTTC.

The chain employs TRBV7-9 and TRBJ2-5; TRBD1 agrees at 9 bases. The CDR3 runs to 15 residues. After removal of 2 bases from V and 3 bases from J, the junction contained 4 bases not matched to a gene. Germline CDR1 and CDR2: SEHNR and FQNEAQ (reference sequence). CDR3 protein: CASSLSRTGEETQYF. The CDR3 region has the DNA TGTGCCAGCAGCTTATCAAGGACAGGGGAAGAGACCCAGTACTTC.

This chain uses TRBV30 with TRBJ1-2, with 9 bases matching TRBD1. Germline lookup yields CDR1 GTSNPN and CDR2 SVGIG (reference sequence). J was trimmed by 2 bases and V by 7 bases; bases with no gene match: 8. The CDR3 contains 14 residues. DNA of the CDR3: TGTGCCTTAGAACAGGGGGCCGCCAACTATGGCTACACCTTC. Amino acid sequence: CALEQGAANYGYTF.

The chain couples TRBV7-9 to TRBJ2-7; 10 bases fit TRBD1. The CDR3 contains 16 residues. CDR1 is SEHNR and CDR2 is FQNEAQ in the germline V gene (reference sequence). With V trimmed by 5 bases and J by 2 bases, 9 bases remained unmatched. CDR3 nucleotide sequence: TGTGCCAGCAGCCCGAGCCTAGGACAGGGGGCCTACGAGCAGTACTTC. This sequence encodes CASSPSLGQGAYEQYF.

This chain links TRBV4-1 with TRBJ1-6; maybe TRBD1 (5 bases). The CDR3 length is 18 residues. V was cut by 0 bases and J by 1 base, with 13 bases left in between. Per the germline V gene, CDR1 is MGHRA and CDR2 is YSYEKL. The CDR3, as DNA: TGCGCCAGCAGCCAAGATCCGGGCAGGGCATCCTATAATTCACCCCTCCACTTT. It encodes CASSQDPGRASYNSPLHF.

This sequence joins TRBV9 and TRBJ2-1, with D perhaps TRBD1 (6 bases). Germline CDR1 and CDR2: SGDLS and YYNGEE. The V end lost 5 bases, the J end lost 7 bases, and 10 bases lay between the germline ends. The CDR3 has 12 residues. CDR3 in amino acids: CASSPGTNEQFF. CDR3 in DNA: TGTGCCAGCAGTCCGGGGACAAATGAGCAGTTCTTC.

DNA of the CDR3: TGTGCCAGCAGTACTCGGACAGGGGGCAGTTCCACCCTCGCCTACGAGCAGTACTTC. Translation gives CASSTRTGGSSTLAYEQYF. The chain employs TRBV27 and TRBJ2-7, with TRBD1 matching over 11 bases. Trimming at V came to 5 bases and at J to 2 bases, leaving 17 bases not matched to a gene. Germline CDR1 MNHEY, CDR2 SMNVEV (reference sequence). This CDR3 has 19 amino acids.